This record looks at one T cell receptor (beta chain) sequence and its context. The same CDR3 arises from other DNA sequences in this sample as well. Only in-frame clones appear in the TCRdb table, and some are missing; sequencing was by immunoSEQ multiplex PCR. The profile shows approximately 620,000 clones, more than 95% of them singletons. The record originates from a study of shared clonotypes between healthy human individuals. On the study more broadly: Plates per donor: three CD4 naive, three CD4 memory, two CD8 naive, one CD8 memory.

CDR1 and CDR2 (germline): SQVTM, ANQGSEA. Trimming removed 4 bases at V and 3 bases at J, with 3 bases between. There are 11 residues in the CDR3. The sample was naive CD4+ T cells sorted from blood. Subset here: CD45RA+ positively selected. V gene TRBV29-1 combines with J gene TRBJ2-2; no clear D gene. The receptor comes from a woman aged 25 to 39 in good health. The DNA of the CDR3 is TGCAGCGTTGGGGACACCGGGGAGCTGTTTTTT. Translation: CSVGDTGELFF.